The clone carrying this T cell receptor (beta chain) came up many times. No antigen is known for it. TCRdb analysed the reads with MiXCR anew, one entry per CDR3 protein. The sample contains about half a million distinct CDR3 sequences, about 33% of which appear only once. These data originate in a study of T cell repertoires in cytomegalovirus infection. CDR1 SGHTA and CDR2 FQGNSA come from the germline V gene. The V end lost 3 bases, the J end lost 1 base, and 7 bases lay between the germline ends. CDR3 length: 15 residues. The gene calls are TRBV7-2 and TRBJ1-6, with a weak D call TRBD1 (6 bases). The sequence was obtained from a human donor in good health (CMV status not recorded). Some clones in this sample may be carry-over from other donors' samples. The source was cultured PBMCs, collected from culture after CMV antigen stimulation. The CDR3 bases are TGTGCCAGCAGCTTTACAGGGTCCTATAATTCACCCCTCCACTTT. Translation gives CASSFTGSYNSPLHF.